A selection of T cell receptor beta chains follows, all from one sample in a study of blood T cell repertoires in COVID-19. This table comes from immunoSEQ multiplex PCR, and its TCRdb copy is limited to in-frame clones, with some not included. The table has roughly 200,000 clones, around 95% seen once. Sequencing was carried out using peripheral blood. These receptors originate from a man younger than 45 with COVID-19, enrolled during active disease. The CDR3 runs from the conserved cysteine through the conserved F or W. Each record gives: CDR3 protein, J gene, V gene, D gene. The D gene is left open where the match is weak.

CDR3: CASSPQLGPGYGYTF; J: TRBJ1-2; V: TRBV2; D: NA
CDR3: CASSMGDRVYEQYF; J: TRBJ2-7; V: TRBV19; D: TRBD1
CDR3: CASDRADGLNTEAFF; J: TRBJ1-1; V: TRBV2; D: NA
CDR3: CASSPQQDSYEQYF; J: TRBJ2-7; V: TRBV7-9; D: NA
CDR3: CSVEQGSLEKQFF; J: TRBJ2-1; V: TRBV29-1; D: NA
CDR3: CASSHSGGAFTGELFF; J: TRBJ2-2; V: TRBV5-6; D: TRBD2
CDR3: CASSPGGWASGEETQYF; J: TRBJ2-5; V: TRBV11-2; D: TRBD2
CDR3: CASSLDQQIYEQYF; J: TRBJ2-7; V: TRBV11-2; D: NA
CDR3: CASSLGEEGTEAFF; J: TRBJ1-1; V: TRBV5-1; D: NA
CDR3: CASSPGQGSGEQFF; J: TRBJ2-1; V: TRBV4-1; D: TRBD1
CDR3: CASSNRDRGRGYTF; J: TRBJ1-2; V: TRBV6-5; D: TRBD1
CDR3: CASSSISGENEQFF; J: TRBJ2-1; V: TRBV27; D: NA
CDR3: CASSSWDRAEAFF; J: TRBJ1-1; V: TRBV27; D: TRBD1
CDR3: CASSLGDSNNQPQHF; J: TRBJ1-5; V: TRBV5-1; D: TRBD1
CDR3: CASSKDSNYGYTF; J: TRBJ1-2; V: TRBV6-5; D: NA
CDR3: CASSPGGLPEAFF; J: TRBJ1-1; V: TRBV5-6; D: NA
CDR3: CASSELGRQPQHF; J: TRBJ1-5; V: TRBV6-1; D: NA
CDR3: CASSQGVGLAGVREQFF; J: TRBJ2-1; V: TRBV14; D: TRBD2
CDR3: CASSDIDTEAFF; J: TRBJ1-1; V: TRBV2; D: NA
CDR3: CASSLDWTSGVSSYEQYF; J: TRBJ2-7; V: TRBV11-2; D: TRBD2
CDR3: CASSYTGAALFF; J: TRBJ1-4; V: TRBV6-5; D: TRBD1
CDR3: CASRLTSGANYEQYF; J: TRBJ2-7; V: TRBV6-5; D: TRBD2
CDR3: CASSSSGSYEQYF; J: TRBJ2-7; V: TRBV5-6; D: NA
CDR3: CASSRDTHSYEQYF; J: TRBJ2-7; V: TRBV18; D: NA
CDR3: CASRRTGGSLYGYTF; J: TRBJ1-2; V: TRBV6-5; D: TRBD1
CDR3: CASSLLQGSYEQYF; J: TRBJ2-7; V: TRBV5-1; D: NA
CDR3: CASSLRGQGAGTGELFF; J: TRBJ2-2; V: TRBV27; D: TRBD1
CDR3: CASSDRDYNEQFF; J: TRBJ2-1; V: TRBV9; D: NA
CDR3: CATSGGTGATDTQYF; J: TRBJ2-3; V: TRBV24-1; D: TRBD1
CDR3: CATLSGVDGNTIYF; J: TRBJ1-3; V: TRBV10-3; D: NA
CDR3: CASSLNYRTGLADTQYF; J: TRBJ2-3; V: TRBV7-9; D: TRBD1
CDR3: CASSIPGGGAYNEQFF; J: TRBJ2-1; V: TRBV19; D: TRBD2
CDR3: CASSFLGTGDEKLFF; J: TRBJ1-4; V: TRBV5-1; D: TRBD1
CDR3: CASSPRRVADYGYTF; J: TRBJ1-2; V: TRBV9; D: NA
CDR3: CASSVTGLKYNEQFF; J: TRBJ2-1; V: TRBV9; D: NA
CDR3: CASSQESRTSGGILFSSDTQYF; J: TRBJ2-3; V: TRBV3-1/TRBV3-2; D: TRBD2
CDR3: CASSLATGDDGYTF; J: TRBJ1-2; V: TRBV7-9; D: NA
CDR3: CASSPPTDRVYEQYF; J: TRBJ2-7; V: TRBV4-2; D: TRBD1
CDR3: CASSEAGTGARGNEKLFF; J: TRBJ1-4; V: TRBV19; D: TRBD1
CDR3: CASSESRQGGYNSPLHF; J: TRBJ1-6; V: TRBV10-2; D: TRBD1
CDR3: CASSPAPGTEAFF; J: TRBJ1-1; V: TRBV19; D: NA
CDR3: CASSQAWEPGQKYGYTF; J: TRBJ1-2; V: TRBV3-1/TRBV3-2; D: TRBD1
CDR3: CASSLGLAGEQFF; J: TRBJ2-1; V: TRBV7-3; D: TRBD2
CDR3: CASSPTDSNIQYF; J: TRBJ2-4; V: TRBV6-6; D: NA
CDR3: CASSLVGAGDFNEQFF; J: TRBJ2-1; V: TRBV5-1; D: NA
CDR3: CASSGLLAGGESSYNEQFF; J: TRBJ2-1; V: TRBV2; D: TRBD2
CDR3: CASRGPGTGKGYTF; J: TRBJ1-2; V: TRBV5-1; D: TRBD1
CDR3: CASSIPRDPAGFQETQYF; J: TRBJ2-5; V: TRBV7-9; D: TRBD2
CDR3: CAISDRGQGNPQPQHF; J: TRBJ1-5; V: TRBV10-3; D: TRBD1
CDR3: CASSLTVSGANVLTF; J: TRBJ2-6; V: TRBV6-5; D: NA
CDR3: CASSKGQGFADTQYF; J: TRBJ2-3; V: TRBV27; D: TRBD1
CDR3: CAWSGVNTEAFF; J: TRBJ1-1; V: TRBV30; D: NA
CDR3: CASSPRVGGIQYF; J: TRBJ2-4; V: TRBV5-5; D: NA
CDR3: CAWTWTSGLNNEQFF; J: TRBJ2-1; V: TRBV30; D: TRBD2
CDR3: CASTDRNQPQHF; J: TRBJ1-5; V: TRBV19; D: NA